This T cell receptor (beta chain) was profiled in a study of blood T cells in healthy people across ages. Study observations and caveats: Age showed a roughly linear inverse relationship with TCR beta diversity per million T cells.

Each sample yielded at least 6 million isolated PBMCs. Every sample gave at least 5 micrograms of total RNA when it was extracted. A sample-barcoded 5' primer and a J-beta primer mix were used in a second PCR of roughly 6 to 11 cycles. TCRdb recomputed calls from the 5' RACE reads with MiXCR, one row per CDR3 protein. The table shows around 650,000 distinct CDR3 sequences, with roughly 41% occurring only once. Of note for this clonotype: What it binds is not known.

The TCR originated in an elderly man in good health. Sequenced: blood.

The CDR3 here is CSSRTSGSVGDTQYF. CDR3 sequence (DNA): TGCAGCTCCCGGACTAGCGGGAGTGTTGGGGATACGCAGTATTTT. The gene calls are TRBV29-1 and TRBJ2-3, with 13 positions matching TRBD2. From germline, CDR1 is SQVTM and CDR2 ANQGSEA. V was clipped by 8 bases and J by 6 bases; unmatched bases: 11. This CDR3 region has 15 residues.